This paragraph covers one T cell receptor (beta chain) sequence. CDR1 and CDR2 (germline): MNHEY, SVGEGT. The CDR3 loop spans 15 amino acids. With 3 bases removed from V and 1 base from J, the gap between germline ends came to 12 bases. RNA was extracted with the RNeasy kit, and a quantity of roughly 0.5 to 1 ug was reverse transcribed using random hexamers. Via MiXCR, TCRdb re-called the immunoSEQ multiplex PCR reads, giving one row per CDR3 protein. The profile shows roughly 120,000 distinct CDR3 sequences, about 92% of them singletons. The record originates from a study of CD8 T cells in Susac syndrome.

The sequencing sample was made of CD4+ T cells from PBMCs. The chain carries TRBV6-2 or TRBV6-3 and TRBJ2-5, with D uncertain. The TCR originated in a human donor with multiple sclerosis. The CDR3 sequence is CASSYVHNLQETQYF. DNA of the CDR3: TGTGCCAGCAGTTATGTACACAACCTCCAAGAGACCCAGTACTTC.